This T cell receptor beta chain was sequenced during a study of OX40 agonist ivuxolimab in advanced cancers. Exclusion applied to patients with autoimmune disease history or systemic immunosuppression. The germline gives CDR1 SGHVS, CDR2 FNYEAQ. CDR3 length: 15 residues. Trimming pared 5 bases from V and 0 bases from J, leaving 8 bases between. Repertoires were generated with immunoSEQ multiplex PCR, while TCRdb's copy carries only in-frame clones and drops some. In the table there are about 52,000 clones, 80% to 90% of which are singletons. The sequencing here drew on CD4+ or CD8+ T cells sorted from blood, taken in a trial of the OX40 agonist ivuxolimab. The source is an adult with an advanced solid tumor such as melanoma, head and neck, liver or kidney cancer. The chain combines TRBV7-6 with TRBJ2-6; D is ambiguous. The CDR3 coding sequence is TGTGCCAGCAGCCCCGTGATCTCTGGGGCCAACGTCCTGACTTTC. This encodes CASSPVISGANVLTF.